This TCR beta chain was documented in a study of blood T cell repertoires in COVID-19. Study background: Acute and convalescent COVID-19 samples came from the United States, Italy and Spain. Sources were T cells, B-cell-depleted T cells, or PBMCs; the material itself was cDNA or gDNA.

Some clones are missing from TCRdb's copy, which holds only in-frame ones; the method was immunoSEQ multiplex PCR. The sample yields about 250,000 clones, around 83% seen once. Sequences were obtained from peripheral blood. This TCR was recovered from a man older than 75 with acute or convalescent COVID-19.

Here the CDR3 reads CASSRGGPYNEQFF. DNA for the CDR3: TGCGCCAGCAGCAGGGGGGGCCCCTACAATGAGCAGTTCTTC. V usage is TRBV5-1 and J usage is TRBJ2-1, with a possible D match to TRBD2 (7 bases). The V end was cut by 4 bases, the J end by 2 bases, with 10 bases between. The germline CDR1 and CDR2 sequences are SGHRS and YFSETQ. The CDR3 spans 14 residues.